Listed below are T cell receptor beta chains from one sample, sequenced in a study of T cells in Graves' hyperthyroidism and ophthalmopathy. TCRdb re-called the multiplex PCR reads with MiXCR, one entry per CDR3 protein. The repertoire holds about 24,000 distinct CDR3 sequences, with about 49% as singletons. Sequencing used blood. The source is a middle-aged woman with Graves' hyperthyroidism that later progressed to Graves' ophthalmopathy. Each CDR3 is given with its conserved first and last residue. D genes are given only for firm matches. Where a row states a size, it is once, few, many or the class of an expanded clone; other rows omit it.

TRBD1	.	TRBV20-1	TRBJ1-2	TGCAGTGCCCACACCGGGACAGGGAGGAACTATGGCTACACCTTC	CSAHTGTGRNYGYTF
.	.	TRBV5-1	TRBJ2-1	TGTGCCAGCAGCTTGGCCAGTACCTACAATGAGCAGTTCTTC	CASSLASTYNEQFF
.	.	TRBV10-3	TRBJ2-6	TGTGCCATCAGCGGGGTGGGGGCCAACGTCCTGACTTTC	CAISGVGANVLTF
.	.	TRBV29-1	TRBJ2-3	TGCAGCGTTGACGGAGGTTCAGATACGCAGTATTTT	CSVDGGSDTQYF
.	.	TRBV5-1	TRBJ1-5	TGCGCCAGCAGCTTGAGTCAGTATAGCAATCAGCCCCAGCATTTT	CASSLSQYSNQPQHF
.	.	TRBV15	TRBJ1-2	TGTGCCACCAGCAGAGATAGTCTTGGATATGGCTACACCTTC	CATSRDSLGYGYTF
.	.	TRBV5-6	TRBJ2-3	TGTGCCAGCAGCTTGGGCCCCTGGGATACGCAGTATTTT	CASSLGPWDTQYF
TRBD2	.	TRBV20-1	TRBJ2-1	TGCAGTGCTATAGGTAGCGGGAGGAAGTCGAGGAATGAGCAGTTCTTC	CSAIGSGRKSRNEQFF
.	.	TRBV20-1	TRBJ2-5	TGCAGTGCTAGAAATGGTGGGAGCGGAGAGACCCAGTACTTC	CSARNGGSGETQYF
.	.	TRBV12-3/TRBV12-4	TRBJ2-6	TGTGCCAGCAGTCCCCGGAAGGCCTTCTCTGGGGCCAACGTCCTGACTTTC	CASSPRKAFSGANVLTF
.	.	TRBV6-1	TRBJ2-1	TGTGCCAGCAGTTTAATACGGGGTGGTAGCGCACATGAGCAGTTCTTC	CASSLIRGGSAHEQFF
.	.	TRBV5-1	TRBJ1-3	TGCGCCAACAGCTTAGCTGCGGGGAGCTCTGGAAACACCATATATTTT	CANSLAAGSSGNTIYF
TRBD1	medium-sized	TRBV9	TRBJ1-4	TGTGCCAGCAGCTCAGGACAGGGGAAAAAACTGTTTTTT	CASSSGQGKKLFF
.	.	TRBV29-1	TRBJ2-7	TGCAGCGTTGTTTGGACGTCGAGCTCCTACGAGCAGTACTTC	CSVVWTSSSYEQYF
.	.	TRBV5-1	TRBJ1-4	TGCGCCAGCAGCTTAAGTTCAGAAAACGAAAAACTGTTTTTT	CASSLSSENEKLFF
TRBD2	.	TRBV20-1	TRBJ2-7	TGCAGTGCTAGAGTTGGGACTAGCGGGAGTTCCTACGAGCAGTACTTC	CSARVGTSGSSYEQYF
TRBD2	many	TRBV6-2/TRBV6-3	TRBJ2-1	TGTGCCAGCAGTCCCGGGGGACTAGCGGTTTACAATGAGCAGTTCTTC	CASSPGGLAVYNEQFF
.	many	TRBV6-4	TRBJ2-1	TGTGCCAGCAGTGACGGGAGTGGGTCCTACAATGAGCAGTTCTTC	CASSDGSGSYNEQFF
TRBD2	.	TRBV4-1	TRBJ2-7	TGCGCCAGCAGCCAAGCTAGCGGGAGGGCCGACGAGCAGTACTTC	CASSQASGRADEQYF
.	many	TRBV12-3/TRBV12-4	TRBJ2-2	TGTGCCAGCAGTTTCCCACGGACCTTTTACACCGGGGAGCTGTTTTTT	CASSFPRTFYTGELFF
TRBD2	medium-sized	TRBV20-1	TRBJ2-1	TGCAGTGCTAGAGCCCCGGGACTAGCGGGAAAGGGTGAGTTCTTC	CSARAPGLAGKGEFF
.	medium-sized	TRBV20-1	TRBJ2-1	TGCAGTGCTAGGAACTACAAGCGTGAGCAGTTCTTC	CSARNYKREQFF
.	.	TRBV7-9	TRBJ1-2	TGTGCCAGCAGCTCGGGCGCCATGCGGGTGGATGGCTACACCTTC	CASSSGAMRVDGYTF
TRBD2	medium-sized	TRBV7-9	TRBJ2-5	TGTGCCAGCAGCCCTCGACTAGCGGGAGGGCCCGGGGAGACCCAGTACTTC	CASSPRLAGGPGETQYF
.	.	TRBV20-1	TRBJ2-1	TGCAGTGCTCGTAAGGGTAATGAGCAGTTCTTC	CSARKGNEQFF
TRBD2	many	TRBV5-1	TRBJ2-5	TGCGCCAGCAGCTCCGGGAGGGGCGAAGTAGCTGAGACCCAGTACTTC	CASSSGRGEVAETQYF
.	once	TRBV19	TRBJ2-3	TGTGCCAGTAGTCCCGGTTCCACAGATACGCAGTATTTT	CASSPGSTDTQYF
TRBD1	many	TRBV5-4	TRBJ1-1	TGTGCCAGCAGCGCGGGACAGACCAACACTGAAGCTTTCTTT	CASSAGQTNTEAFF
.	.	TRBV7-9	TRBJ1-1	TGTGCCAGCAGCCTACAGACAGGTATGAACACTGAAGCTTTCTTT	CASSLQTGMNTEAFF
.	once	TRBV29-1	TRBJ2-1	TGCAGCGTTGATCGTGGGGTAAATGAGCAGTTCTTC	CSVDRGVNEQFF
TRBD1	.	TRBV2	TRBJ2-2	TGTGCCAGCAGCGAGCCGGGACAGGGGATCGGGGAGCTGTTTTTT	CASSEPGQGIGELFF
TRBD1	.	TRBV29-1	TRBJ2-7	TGCAGCGTTGAGGGACAGGGGACCTACGAGCAGTACTTC	CSVEGQGTYEQYF
.	.	TRBV18	TRBJ2-7	TGTGCCAGCTCCCTCAAAGGACACTCAAACAAGCAGTACTTC	CASSLKGHSNKQYF
TRBD1	.	TRBV6-1	TRBJ2-3	TGTGCCAGCAGTACAGGGACAGAAGGAGATACGCAGTATTTT	CASSTGTEGDTQYF
.	medium-sized	TRBV12-3/TRBV12-4	TRBJ1-2	TGTGCCAGCAGTTTTGACACCTATGGCTACACCTTC	CASSFDTYGYTF
.	.	TRBV29-1	TRBJ2-3	TGCAGCAGTCAGGGACTTAGCACAGATACGCAGTATTTT	CSSQGLSTDTQYF
TRBD2	.	TRBV20-1	TRBJ2-7	TGCAGTGCTAGCGGGAGGGCCTTTAACGAGCAGTACTTC	CSASGRAFNEQYF
TRBD2	many	TRBV7-2	TRBJ2-2	TGTGCCAGCAGCCCGCTTCCTAGCGGGCCCCTCACCGGGGAGCTGTTTTTT	CASSPLPSGPLTGELFF
.	medium-sized	TRBV19	TRBJ1-3	TGTGCCAGTAGCCCGACGGGAGGGTCCGGAAACACCATATATTTT	CASSPTGGSGNTIYF
TRBD1	.	TRBV20-1	TRBJ2-1	TGCAGTGCCAGCTCACCTAGGGACAGCAATGAGCAGTTCTTC	CSASSPRDSNEQFF
.	.	TRBV6-5	TRBJ1-3	TGTGCCAGCAGCCGCAGGAACCGGGGGGGAAACACCATATATTTT	CASSRRNRGGNTIYF